This T cell receptor beta chain was obtained from a study of shared clonotypes between healthy human individuals. About the study: Every donor yielded three CD4 naive, three CD4 memory, two CD8 naive and one CD8 memory plate. Notes on the study in general: Non-shared clonotypes displayed generation probabilities falling below those of clonotypes present in all four donors.

This CDR3 region has 14 residues. V gave up 5 bases and J gave up 9 bases, with 17 bases separating them. Germline V gives CDR1 SGHNT, CDR2 YENEEA. Evenly divided among several immunoSEQ plates was the genomic DNA of each subset. TCRdb's table, derived via immunoSEQ multiplex PCR, lists solely in-frame clones and lacks some. Of about 1,900,000 clones in the sample, approximately 94% were seen once. With regard to this clone: What it binds is unknown.

CD8 cells regarded as naive lacked CD45RO, were positively chosen for CCR7, and omitted terminally differentiated effector memory CD45RA+ cells. What was sequenced was naive CD8+ T cells sorted from blood. The clonotype comes from a man between 18 and 29 years old in good health. The gene calls are TRBV11-3 and TRBJ2-1, with D uncertain. CDR3 DNA sequence: TGTGCCAGCAGCCCTTCTAGATGGGGTGGTGAGCAGTTCTTC. Amino acid sequence: CASSPSRWGGEQFF.